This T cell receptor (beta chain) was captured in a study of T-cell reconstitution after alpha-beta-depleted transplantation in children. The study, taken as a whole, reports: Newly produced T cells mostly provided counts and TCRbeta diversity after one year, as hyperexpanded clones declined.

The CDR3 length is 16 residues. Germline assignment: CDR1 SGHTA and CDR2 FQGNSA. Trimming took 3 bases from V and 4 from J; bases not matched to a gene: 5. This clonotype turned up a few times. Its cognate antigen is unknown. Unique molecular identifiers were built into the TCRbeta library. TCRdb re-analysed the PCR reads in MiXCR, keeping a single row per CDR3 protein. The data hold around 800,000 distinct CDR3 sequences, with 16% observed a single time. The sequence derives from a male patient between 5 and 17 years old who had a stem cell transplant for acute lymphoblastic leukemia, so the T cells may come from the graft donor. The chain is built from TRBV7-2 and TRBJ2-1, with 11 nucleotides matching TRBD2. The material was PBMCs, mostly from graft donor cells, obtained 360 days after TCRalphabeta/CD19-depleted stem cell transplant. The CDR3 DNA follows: TGTGCCAGCAGCTTCACTAGCGGGAGCCGATACAATGAGCAGTTCTTC. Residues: CASSFTSGSRYNEQFF.